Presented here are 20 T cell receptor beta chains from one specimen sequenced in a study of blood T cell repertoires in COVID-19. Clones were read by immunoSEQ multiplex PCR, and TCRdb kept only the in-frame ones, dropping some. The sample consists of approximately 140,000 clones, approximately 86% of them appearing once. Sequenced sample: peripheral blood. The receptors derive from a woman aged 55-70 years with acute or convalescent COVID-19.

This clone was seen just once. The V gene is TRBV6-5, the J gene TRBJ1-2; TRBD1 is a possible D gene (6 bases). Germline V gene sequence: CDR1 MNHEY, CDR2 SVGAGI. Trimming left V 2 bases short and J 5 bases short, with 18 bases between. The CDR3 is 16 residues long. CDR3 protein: CASSYRTFGGTYGYTF. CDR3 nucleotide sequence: TGTGCCAGCAGTTACCGGACTTTTGGGGGCACGTATGGCTACACCTTC.

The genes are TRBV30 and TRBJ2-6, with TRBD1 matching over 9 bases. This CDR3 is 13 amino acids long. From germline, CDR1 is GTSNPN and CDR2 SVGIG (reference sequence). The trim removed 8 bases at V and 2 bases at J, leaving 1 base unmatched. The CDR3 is CARQGAGANVLTF. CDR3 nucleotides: TGTGCCAGACAGGGGGCTGGGGCCAACGTCCTGACTTTC.

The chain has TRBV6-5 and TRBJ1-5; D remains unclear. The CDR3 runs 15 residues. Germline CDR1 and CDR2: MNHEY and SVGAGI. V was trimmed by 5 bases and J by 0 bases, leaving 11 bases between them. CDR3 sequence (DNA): TGTGCCAGCAGTACGCGGGGATATAGCAATCAGCCCCAGCATTTT. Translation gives CASSTRGYSNQPQHF.

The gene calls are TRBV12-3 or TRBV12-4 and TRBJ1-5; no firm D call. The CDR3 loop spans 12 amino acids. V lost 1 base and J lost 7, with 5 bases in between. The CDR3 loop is CASSLGEQPQHF. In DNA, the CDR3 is TGTGCCAGCAGTTTAGGGGAGCAGCCCCAGCATTTT.

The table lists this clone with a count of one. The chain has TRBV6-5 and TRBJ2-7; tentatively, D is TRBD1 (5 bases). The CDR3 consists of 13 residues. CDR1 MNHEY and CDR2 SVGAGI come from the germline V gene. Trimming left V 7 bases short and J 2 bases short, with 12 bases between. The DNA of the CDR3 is TGTGCCAGCACGCCAGGGTGGACCTACGAGCAGTACTTC. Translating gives CASTPGWTYEQYF.

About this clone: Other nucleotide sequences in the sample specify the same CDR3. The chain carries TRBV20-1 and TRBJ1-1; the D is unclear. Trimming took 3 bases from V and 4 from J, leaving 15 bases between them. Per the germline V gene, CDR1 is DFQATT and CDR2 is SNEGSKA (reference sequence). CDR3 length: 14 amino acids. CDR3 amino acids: CSASTGIGSTEAFF. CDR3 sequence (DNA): TGCAGTGCTAGTACGGGTATTGGCAGCACTGAAGCTTTCTTT.

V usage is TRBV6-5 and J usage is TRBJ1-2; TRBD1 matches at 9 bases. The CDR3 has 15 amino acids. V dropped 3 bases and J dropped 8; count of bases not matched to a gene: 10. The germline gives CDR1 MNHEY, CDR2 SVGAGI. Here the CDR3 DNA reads TGTGCCAGCAGTTATGGACAGGGGTCGACTAGGGGCTACACCTTC. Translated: CASSYGQGSTRGYTF.

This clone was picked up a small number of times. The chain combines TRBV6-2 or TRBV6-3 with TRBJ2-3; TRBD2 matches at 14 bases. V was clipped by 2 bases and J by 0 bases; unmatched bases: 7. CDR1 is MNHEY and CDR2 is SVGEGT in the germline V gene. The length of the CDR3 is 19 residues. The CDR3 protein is CASSYGGLAGGGSTDTQYF. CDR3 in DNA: TGTGCCAGCAGTTACGGAGGACTAGCGGGGGGTGGGAGCACAGATACGCAGTATTTT.

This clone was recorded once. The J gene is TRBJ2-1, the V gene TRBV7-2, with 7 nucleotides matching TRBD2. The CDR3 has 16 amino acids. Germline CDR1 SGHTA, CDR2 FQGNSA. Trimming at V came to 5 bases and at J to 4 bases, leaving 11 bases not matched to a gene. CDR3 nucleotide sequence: TGTGCCAGCAGCAGGGGAGGGGCGGGGGTGTACAATGAGCAGTTCTTC. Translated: CASSRGGAGVYNEQFF. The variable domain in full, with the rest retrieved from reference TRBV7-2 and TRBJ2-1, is GAGVSQSPSNKVTEKGKDVELRCDPISGHTALYWYRQSLGQGLEFLIYFQGNSAPDKSGLPSDRFSAERTGGSVSTLTIQRTQQEDSAVYLCASSRGGAGVYNEQFFGPGTRLTVL.

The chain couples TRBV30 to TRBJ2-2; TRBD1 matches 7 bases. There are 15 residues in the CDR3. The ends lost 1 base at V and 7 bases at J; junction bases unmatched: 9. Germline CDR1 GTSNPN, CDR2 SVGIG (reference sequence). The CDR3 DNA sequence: TGTGCCTGGAGTGAAGGGGGCGCAGCAGGCGGGGAGCTGTTTTTT. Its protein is CAWSEGGAAGGELFF.

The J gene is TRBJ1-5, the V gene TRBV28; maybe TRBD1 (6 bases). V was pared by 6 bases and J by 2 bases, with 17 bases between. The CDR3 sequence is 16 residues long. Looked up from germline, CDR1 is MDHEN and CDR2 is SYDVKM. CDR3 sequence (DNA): TGTGCCAGCAGAAAAGCTGGCAGGGGCGGCAATCAGCCCCAGCATTTT. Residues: CASRKAGRGGNQPQHF.

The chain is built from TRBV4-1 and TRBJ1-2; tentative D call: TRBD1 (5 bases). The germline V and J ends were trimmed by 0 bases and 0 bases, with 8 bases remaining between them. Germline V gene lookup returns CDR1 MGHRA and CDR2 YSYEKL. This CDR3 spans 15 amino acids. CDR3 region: CASSQEDTTNYGYTF. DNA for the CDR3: TGCGCCAGCAGCCAAGAGGACACCACTAACTATGGCTACACCTTC.

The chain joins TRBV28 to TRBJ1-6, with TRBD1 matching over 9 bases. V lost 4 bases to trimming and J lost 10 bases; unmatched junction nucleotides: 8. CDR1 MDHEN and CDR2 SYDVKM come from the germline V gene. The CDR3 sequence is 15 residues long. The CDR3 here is CASSSTGTGKSPLHF. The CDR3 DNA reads TGTGCCAGCAGTTCAACCGGGACAGGGAAATCACCCCTCCACTTT.

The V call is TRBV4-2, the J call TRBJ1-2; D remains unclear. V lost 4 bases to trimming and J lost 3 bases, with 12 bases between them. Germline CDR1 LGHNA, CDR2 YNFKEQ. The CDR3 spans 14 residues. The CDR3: CASSPPTTDYGYTF. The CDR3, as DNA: TGTGCCAGCAGCCCCCCGACAACGGACTATGGCTACACCTTC.

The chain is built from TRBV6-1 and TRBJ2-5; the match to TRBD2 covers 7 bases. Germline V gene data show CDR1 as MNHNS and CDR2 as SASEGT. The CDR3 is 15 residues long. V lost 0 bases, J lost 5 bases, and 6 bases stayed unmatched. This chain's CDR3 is CASSEAGGTGETQYF. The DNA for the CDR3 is TGTGCCAGCAGTGAAGCCGGGGGGACGGGGGAGACCCAGTACTTC.

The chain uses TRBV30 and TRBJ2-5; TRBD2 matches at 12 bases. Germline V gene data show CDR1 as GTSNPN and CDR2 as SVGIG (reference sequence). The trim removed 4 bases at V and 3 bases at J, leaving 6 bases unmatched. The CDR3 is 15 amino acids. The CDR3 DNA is TGTGCCTGGATCCCTGGACTAGCGGGGAAAGAGACCCAGTACTTC. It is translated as CAWIPGLAGKETQYF.

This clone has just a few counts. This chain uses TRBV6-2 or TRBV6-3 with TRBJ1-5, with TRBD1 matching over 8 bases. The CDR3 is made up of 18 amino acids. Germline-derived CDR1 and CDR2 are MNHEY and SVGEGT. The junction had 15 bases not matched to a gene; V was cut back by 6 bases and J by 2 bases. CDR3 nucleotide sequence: TGTGCCAGCAGCCTTTGGACAGGGCGTTTATCAGGCAATCAGCCCCAGCATTTT. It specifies CASSLWTGRLSGNQPQHF.

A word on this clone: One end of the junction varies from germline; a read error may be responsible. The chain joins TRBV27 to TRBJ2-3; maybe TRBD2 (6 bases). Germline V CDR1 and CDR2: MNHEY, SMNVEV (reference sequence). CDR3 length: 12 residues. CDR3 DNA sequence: TGTGCCAGCAAGGTGTGTCTGACGGGGGAAGGTTTT. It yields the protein CASKVCLTGEGF.

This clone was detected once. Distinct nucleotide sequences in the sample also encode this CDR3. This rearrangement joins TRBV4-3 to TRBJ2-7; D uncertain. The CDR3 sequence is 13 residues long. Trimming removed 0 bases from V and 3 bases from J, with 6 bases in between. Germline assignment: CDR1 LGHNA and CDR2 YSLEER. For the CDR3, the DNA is TGCGCCAGCAGCCAAGACCGCGGCTACGAGCAGTACTTC. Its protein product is CASSQDRGYEQYF.

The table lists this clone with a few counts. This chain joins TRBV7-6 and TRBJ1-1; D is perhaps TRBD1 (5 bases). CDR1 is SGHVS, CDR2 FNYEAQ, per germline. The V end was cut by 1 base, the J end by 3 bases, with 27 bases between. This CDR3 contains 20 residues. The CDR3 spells CASSLVQAGGRASGYTEAFF. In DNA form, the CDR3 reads TGTGCCAGCAGCTTAGTTCAGGCGGGGGGAAGGGCTAGTGGGTACACTGAAGCTTTCTTT. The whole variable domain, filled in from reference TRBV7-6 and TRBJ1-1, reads GAGVSQSPRYKVTKRGQDVALRCDPISGHVSLYWYRQALGQGPEFLTYFNYEAQQDKSGLPNDRFSAERPEGSISTLTIQRTEQRDSAMYRCASSLVQAGGRASGYTEAFFGQGTRLTVV.